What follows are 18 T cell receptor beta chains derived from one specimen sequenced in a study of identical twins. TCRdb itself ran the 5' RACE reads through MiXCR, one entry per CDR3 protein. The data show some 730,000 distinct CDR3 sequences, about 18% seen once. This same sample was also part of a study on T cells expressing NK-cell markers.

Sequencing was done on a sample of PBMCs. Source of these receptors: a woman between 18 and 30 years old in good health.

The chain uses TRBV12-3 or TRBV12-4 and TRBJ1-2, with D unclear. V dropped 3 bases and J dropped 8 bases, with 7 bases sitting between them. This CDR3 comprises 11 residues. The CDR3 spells CASSLTFGYTF. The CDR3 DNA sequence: TGTGCCAGCAGTTTGACCTTCGGCTACACCTTC.

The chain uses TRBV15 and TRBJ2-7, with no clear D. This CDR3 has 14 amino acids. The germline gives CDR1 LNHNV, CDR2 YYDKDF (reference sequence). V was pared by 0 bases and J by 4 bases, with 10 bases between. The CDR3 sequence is CATSREETSYEQYF. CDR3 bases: TGTGCCACCAGCAGAGAAGAGACATCTTACGAGCAGTACTTC.

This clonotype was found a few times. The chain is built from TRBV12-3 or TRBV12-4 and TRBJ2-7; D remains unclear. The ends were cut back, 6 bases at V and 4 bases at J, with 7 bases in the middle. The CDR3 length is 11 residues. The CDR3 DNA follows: TGTGCCAGCAGCTTAATGTACGAGCAGTACTTC. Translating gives CASSLMYEQYF.

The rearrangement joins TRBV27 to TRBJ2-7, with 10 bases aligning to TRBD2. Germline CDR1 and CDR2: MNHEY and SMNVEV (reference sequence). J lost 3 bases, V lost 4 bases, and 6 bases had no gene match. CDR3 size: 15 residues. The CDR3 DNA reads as TGTGCCAGCAGTTCCTTGACTAGCGGGTACTACGAGCAGTACTTC. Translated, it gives CASSSLTSGYYEQYF.

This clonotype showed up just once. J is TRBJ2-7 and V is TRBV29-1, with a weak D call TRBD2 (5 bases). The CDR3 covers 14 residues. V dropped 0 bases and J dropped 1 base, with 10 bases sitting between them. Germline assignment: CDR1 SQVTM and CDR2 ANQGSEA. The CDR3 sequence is CSVEDRPGSYEQYF. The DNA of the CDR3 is TGCAGCGTTGAAGATCGGCCGGGATCCTACGAGCAGTACTTC.

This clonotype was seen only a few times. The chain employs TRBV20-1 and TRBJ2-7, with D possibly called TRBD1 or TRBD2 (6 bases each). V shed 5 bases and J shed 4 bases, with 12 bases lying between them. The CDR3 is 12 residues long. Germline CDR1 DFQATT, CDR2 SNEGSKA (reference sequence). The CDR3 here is CSARWGAYEQYF. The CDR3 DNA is TGCAGTGCTCGGTGGGGGGCATACGAGCAGTACTTC.

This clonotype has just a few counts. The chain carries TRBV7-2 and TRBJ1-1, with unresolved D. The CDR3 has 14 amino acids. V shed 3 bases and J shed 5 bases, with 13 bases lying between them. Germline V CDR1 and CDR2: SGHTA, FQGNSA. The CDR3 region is CASSLASWETEAFF. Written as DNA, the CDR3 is TGTGCCAGCAGCTTGGCCTCGTGGGAGACTGAAGCTTTCTTT.

CDR3 sequence: CSARSTGTQETQYF. CDR3 bases: TGCAGTGCTAGATCTACCGGGACGCAAGAGACCCAGTACTTC. The chain is built from TRBV20-1 and TRBJ2-5; D may be TRBD1 or TRBD2 (5 bases each). V dropped 2 bases and J dropped 2 bases, with 12 bases sitting between them. Germline V lookup: CDR1 DFQATT, CDR2 SNEGSKA (reference sequence). The CDR3 sequence is 14 residues long.

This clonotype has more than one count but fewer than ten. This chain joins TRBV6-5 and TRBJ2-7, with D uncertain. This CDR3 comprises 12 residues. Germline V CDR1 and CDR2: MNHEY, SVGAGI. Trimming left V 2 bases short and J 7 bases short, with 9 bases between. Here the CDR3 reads CASSYPKGEQYF. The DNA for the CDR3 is TGTGCCAGCAGTTACCCTAAGGGAGAGCAGTACTTC.

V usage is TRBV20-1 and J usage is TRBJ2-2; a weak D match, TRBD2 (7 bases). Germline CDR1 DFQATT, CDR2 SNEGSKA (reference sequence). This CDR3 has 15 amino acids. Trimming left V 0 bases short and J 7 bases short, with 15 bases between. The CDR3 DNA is TGCAGTGCTAGAGAACGGGGGGCATTCCTCGGGGAGCTGTTTTTT. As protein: CSARERGAFLGELFF.

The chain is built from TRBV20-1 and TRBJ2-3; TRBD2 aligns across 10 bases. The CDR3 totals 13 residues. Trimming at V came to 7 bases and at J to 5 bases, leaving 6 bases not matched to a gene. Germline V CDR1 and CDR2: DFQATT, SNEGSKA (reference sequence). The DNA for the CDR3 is TGCAGTGTTCCGGGACTAGCGATAGATACGCAGTATTTT. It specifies CSVPGLAIDTQYF.

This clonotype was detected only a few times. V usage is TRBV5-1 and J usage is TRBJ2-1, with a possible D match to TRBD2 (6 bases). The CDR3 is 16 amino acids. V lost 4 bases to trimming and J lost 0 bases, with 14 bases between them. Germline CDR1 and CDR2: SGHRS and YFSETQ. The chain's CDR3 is CASSGGLGSSYNEQFF. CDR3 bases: TGCGCCAGCAGCGGAGGGTTGGGGAGCTCCTACAATGAGCAGTTCTTC.

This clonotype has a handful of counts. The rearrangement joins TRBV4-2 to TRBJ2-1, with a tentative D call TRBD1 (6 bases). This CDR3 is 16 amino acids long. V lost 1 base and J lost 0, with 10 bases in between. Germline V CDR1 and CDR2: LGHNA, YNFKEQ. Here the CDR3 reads CASSQVEGDSYNEQFF. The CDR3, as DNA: TGTGCCAGCAGCCAAGTCGAGGGGGACTCCTACAATGAGCAGTTCTTC.

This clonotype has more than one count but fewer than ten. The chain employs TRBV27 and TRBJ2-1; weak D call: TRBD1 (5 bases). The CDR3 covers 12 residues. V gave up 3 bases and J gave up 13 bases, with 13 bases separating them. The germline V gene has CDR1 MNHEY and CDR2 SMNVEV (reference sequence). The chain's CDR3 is CASSFRQGIQFF. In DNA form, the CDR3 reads TGTGCCAGCAGTTTCCGTCAGGGAATTCAGTTCTTC.

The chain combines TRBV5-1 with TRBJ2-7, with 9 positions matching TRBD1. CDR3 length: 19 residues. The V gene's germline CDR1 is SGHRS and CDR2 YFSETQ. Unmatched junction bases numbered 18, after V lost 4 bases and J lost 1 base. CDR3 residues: CASSDGQGFSTPSSYEQYF. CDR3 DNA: TGCGCCAGCAGCGATGGACAGGGGTTTAGTACACCATCATCCTACGAGCAGTACTTC.

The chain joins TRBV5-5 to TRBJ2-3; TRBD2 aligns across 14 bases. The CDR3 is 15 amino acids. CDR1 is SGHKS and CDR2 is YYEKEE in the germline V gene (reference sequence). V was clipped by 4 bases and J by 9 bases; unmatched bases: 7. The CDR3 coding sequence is TGTGCCAGCAGCCCGGGGACTAGCGGGGGCCTCACGCAGTATTTT. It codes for CASSPGTSGGLTQYF. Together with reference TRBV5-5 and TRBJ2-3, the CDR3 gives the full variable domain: DAGVTQSPTHLIKTRGQQVTLRCSPISGHKSVSWYQQVLGQGPQFIFQYYEKEERGRGNFPDRFSARQFPNYSSELNVNALLLGDSALYLCASSPGTSGGLTQYFGPGTRLTVL.

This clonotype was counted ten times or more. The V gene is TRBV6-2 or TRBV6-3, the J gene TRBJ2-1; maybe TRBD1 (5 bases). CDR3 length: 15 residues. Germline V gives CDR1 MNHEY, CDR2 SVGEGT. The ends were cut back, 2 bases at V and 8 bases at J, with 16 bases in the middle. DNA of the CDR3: TGTGCCAGCAGTTACGCAGGGCACAGCGTCCATGAGCAGTTCTTC. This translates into CASSYAGHSVHEQFF.

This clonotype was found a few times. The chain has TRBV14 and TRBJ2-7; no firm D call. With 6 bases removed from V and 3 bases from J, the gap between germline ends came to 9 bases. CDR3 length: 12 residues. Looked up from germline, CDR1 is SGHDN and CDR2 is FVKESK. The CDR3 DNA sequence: TGTGCCAGCAGTTCGGTGGACTACGAGCAGTACTTC. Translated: CASSSVDYEQYF.